A selection of T cell receptor beta chains follows, all from one sample in a study of blood T cells in healthy people across ages. TCRdb re-derived calls from the 5' RACE reads in MiXCR, one entry per CDR3 protein. The repertoire holds about 650,000 distinct CDR3 sequences, with about 32% as singletons. Material: blood. Receptor source: a woman of 80 years or more in good health. The CDR3 runs from the conserved cysteine through the conserved F or W. A D gene is named only where the DNA matches it firmly. Expanded clones get a size class; other rows say once, few or many, or leave the size out.

TRBV29-1	NA	TRBJ2-5	NA	CSTYLTGRTQYF	TGCAGCACTTATCTCACAGGCAGGACCCAGTACTTC
TRBV24-1	NA	TRBJ2-7	NA	CATSGGAPRYEQYF	TGTGCCACCAGTGGAGGGGCACCTCGATACGAGCAGTACTTC
TRBV7-9	NA	TRBJ2-7	NA	CASSFYRSGSYEQYF	TGTGCCAGCAGCTTCTACAGGTCGGGCTCCTACGAGCAGTACTTC
TRBV10-3	TRBD1	TRBJ1-1	few	CAISGLDRGETEAFF	TGTGCCATCAGTGGCCTAGACAGGGGAGAGACTGAAGCTTTCTTT
TRBV7-9	TRBD1	TRBJ1-1	NA	CASSYWGQGGNTEAFF	TGTGCCAGCAGCTACTGGGGACAGGGGGGGAACACTGAAGCTTTCTTT
TRBV3-1	NA	TRBJ2-5	NA	CASSQGAQGMTQYF	TGTGCCAGCAGCCAAGGAGCACAGGGTATGACCCAGTACTTC
TRBV7-8	NA	TRBJ2-5	once	CASSLTLLEETQYF	TGTGCCAGCAGCTTAACCCTCCTAGAAGAGACCCAGTACTTC
TRBV28	NA	TRBJ1-6	few	CASSYQNSPLHF	TGTGCCAGCAGTTACCAGAATTCACCCCTCCACTTT
TRBV5-1	NA	TRBJ2-2	NA	CASSLDSNGLISGELFF	TGCGCCAGCAGCTTGGATTCGAACGGTTTGATTTCCGGGGAGCTGTTTTTT
TRBV5-1	TRBD2	TRBJ2-7	many	CASSSTSGVPGEQYF	TGCGCCAGCAGCTCGACTAGCGGGGTGCCTGGCGAGCAGTACTTC
TRBV9	NA	TRBJ2-4	NA	CASSEGRGGEQYF	TGCGCCAGCAGCGAGGGGCGGGGTGGTGAGCAGTACTTC
TRBV30	NA	TRBJ1-6	few	CAWLPGTLNSPLHF	TGTGCCTGGCTCCCGGGAACCCTAAATTCACCCCTCCACTTT
TRBV6-6	TRBD2	TRBJ2-1	many	CASTVAGEYNEQFF	TGTGCCAGCACTGTAGCGGGGGAGTACAATGAGCAGTTCTTC
TRBV12-3/TRBV12-4	NA	TRBJ2-3	NA	CASSFKRVSTDTQYF	TGTGCCAGCAGTTTCAAGCGAGTGAGCACAGATACGCAGTATTTT
TRBV20-1	TRBD2	TRBJ2-1	many	CSAYLSGGAGNEQFF	TGCAGTGCTTATCTGAGCGGGGGGGCGGGAAATGAGCAGTTCTTC
TRBV7-2	NA	TRBJ2-5	NA	CASSFLEETQYF	TGTGCCAGCAGCTTTTTGGAAGAGACCCAGTACTTC
TRBV6-2/TRBV6-3	TRBD2	TRBJ2-3	many	CASSILTSGADTQYF	TGTGCCAGCAGTATCCTGACTAGCGGGGCTGATACGCAGTATTTT
TRBV7-2	NA	TRBJ2-5	NA	CASSLQEEIGTQYF	TGTGCCAGCAGCCTCCAAGAGGAAATTGGGACCCAGTACTTC
TRBV28	TRBD1	TRBJ1-2	NA	CASYRGLGGYTF	TGTGCCAGCTACAGGGGATTGGGTGGCTACACCTTC
TRBV24-1	NA	TRBJ1-5	NA	CATSEGLWGPQHF	TGTGCCACCAGTGAGGGACTTTGGGGTCCCCAGCATTTT
TRBV6-5	TRBD1	TRBJ2-1	many	CASFPPPGQGTNEQFF	TGTGCCAGTTTCCCGCCCCCGGGACAGGGAACAAATGAGCAGTTCTTC
TRBV7-8	NA	TRBJ2-7	NA	CASSRDSEYEQYF	TGTGCCAGCAGTCGGGACTCCGAATACGAGCAGTACTTC
TRBV27	NA	TRBJ2-6	many	CASSLTSTGFSGANVLTF	TGTGCCAGCAGTTTAACAAGTACAGGCTTCTCTGGGGCCAACGTCCTGACTTTC
TRBV18	NA	TRBJ2-6	many	CASSPAPGAGANVLTF	TGTGCCAGCTCACCCGCTCCGGGGGCTGGGGCCAACGTCCTGACTTTC
TRBV28	NA	TRBJ1-2	NA	CASSLQRGAHGYTF	TGTGCCAGCAGTTTACAGCGGGGGGCACATGGCTACACCTTC
TRBV20-1	NA	TRBJ2-7	once	CSARDSLGHQGEQYF	TGCAGTGCTAGAGATTCGTTGGGACATCAGGGCGAGCAGTACTTC
TRBV5-1	NA	TRBJ2-7	many	CASSLKAARLSYEQYF	TGCGCCAGCAGCTTGAAGGCGGCGAGGTTGTCCTACGAGCAGTACTTC
TRBV2	TRBD2	TRBJ2-1	once	CASREGLAESYNEQFF	TGTGCCAGCAGGGAGGGACTAGCGGAATCCTACAATGAGCAGTTCTTC
TRBV7-9	NA	TRBJ1-1	many	CASSPRGGGSTEAFF	TGTGCCAGCAGCCCTCGTGGTGGCGGCTCCACTGAAGCTTTCTTT
TRBV11-2	TRBD2	TRBJ2-1	few	CASSLVGLAENEQFF	TGTGCCAGCAGCTTAGTGGGACTAGCGGAAAATGAGCAGTTCTTC
TRBV6-6	TRBD2	TRBJ2-1	many	CASSYSGLAGALNNEQFF	TGTGCCAGCAGTTACTCGGGGCTAGCGGGGGCCCTTAACAATGAGCAGTTCTTC
TRBV12-3/TRBV12-4	TRBD1	TRBJ1-1	many	CASSLGGQGFTEAFF	TGTGCCAGCAGTTTAGGGGGACAGGGCTTCACTGAAGCTTTCTTT
TRBV28	NA	TRBJ1-1	NA	CARSFGRNTEAFF	TGTGCCCGCAGTTTCGGCAGAAACACTGAAGCTTTCTTT
TRBV7-2	TRBD2	TRBJ2-5	many	CASSLGGGLSETQYF	TGTGCCAGCAGCTTAGGCGGGGGGCTTTCGGAGACCCAGTACTTC
TRBV20-1	TRBD1	TRBJ2-3	many	CSAGWTGGFADTQYF	TGCAGTGCGGGCTGGACAGGGGGTTTTGCAGATACGCAGTATTTT
TRBV20-1	NA	TRBJ1-6	many	CSARDPLPNSPLHF	TGCAGTGCTAGAGATCCCTTGCCCAATTCACCCCTCCACTTT
TRBV12-3/TRBV12-4	NA	TRBJ2-6	NA	CASSDRRGSGANVLTF	TGTGCCAGCAGTGACCGGCGGGGCTCTGGGGCCAACGTCCTGACTTTC
TRBV28	NA	TRBJ1-1	NA	CAHRGGKGTEAFF	TGTGCCCATAGAGGGGGGAAAGGCACTGAAGCTTTCTTT
TRBV7-2	NA	TRBJ1-1	NA	CASSSPSGRVNTGAFF	TGTGCCAGCAGCTCCCCCTCGGGCAGGGTGAACACTGGAGCTTTCTTT
TRBV6-2/TRBV6-3	NA	TRBJ1-1	NA	CASSLLTSYAEAFF	TGTGCCAGCAGTCTCCTTACCTCCTACGCTGAAGCTTTCTTT
TRBV7-2	TRBD2	TRBJ2-2	NA	CASSGMGGGGELFF	TGTGCCAGCAGCGGCATGGGGGGGGGCGGGGAGCTGTTTTTT
TRBV20-1	TRBD2	TRBJ2-7	many	CSASPLTTSGEQYF	TGCAGTGCTAGTCCCCTTACGACTAGCGGCGAGCAGTACTTC
TRBV4-1	NA	TRBJ1-2	many	CASSRYTGTNYGYTF	TGCGCCAGCAGCCGGTATACGGGTACTAACTATGGCTACACCTTC
TRBV9	NA	TRBJ2-3	many	CASSVALDTQYF	TGTGCCAGCAGCGTAGCGTTAGATACGCAGTATTTT
TRBV20-1	NA	TRBJ2-3	NA	CSARDPASHTDTQYF	TGCAGTGCTAGAGATCCGGCTAGTCACACAGATACGCAGTATTTT
TRBV29-1	TRBD1	TRBJ2-1	many	CSDLPGQGMNEQFF	TGCAGCGACCTCCCGGGACAGGGCATGAATGAGCAGTTCTTC
TRBV28	NA	TRBJ1-1	NA	CANTRTALMNTEAFF	TGTGCCAACACCCGGACGGCCCTCATGAACACTGAAGCTTTCTTT
TRBV12-3/TRBV12-4	NA	TRBJ2-5	NA	CASSLETNQETQYF	TGTGCCAGCAGTTTAGAGACTAACCAAGAGACCCAGTACTTC
TRBV7-2	NA	TRBJ2-5	NA	CASSFDLRETQYF	TGTGCCAGCAGCTTTGATCTCCGAGAGACCCAGTACTTC
TRBV19	TRBD1	TRBJ2-3	NA	CASSRTGLNTDTQYF	TGTGCCAGTAGTAGGACAGGGCTAAACACAGATACGCAGTATTTT
TRBV27	TRBD2	TRBJ2-7	NA	CASSFRGLAGAYEQYF	TGTGCCAGCAGTTTTCGGGGACTAGCGGGGGCCTACGAGCAGTACTTC
TRBV11-3	TRBD2	TRBJ2-3	many	CASSPRTSGGDTQYF	TGTGCCAGCAGCCCCCGGACTAGCGGGGGGGATACGCAGTATTTT
TRBV4-1	NA	TRBJ1-5	many	CASSQERGRNQPQHF	TGCGCCAGCAGCCAGGAGAGGGGTCGGAATCAGCCCCAGCATTTT